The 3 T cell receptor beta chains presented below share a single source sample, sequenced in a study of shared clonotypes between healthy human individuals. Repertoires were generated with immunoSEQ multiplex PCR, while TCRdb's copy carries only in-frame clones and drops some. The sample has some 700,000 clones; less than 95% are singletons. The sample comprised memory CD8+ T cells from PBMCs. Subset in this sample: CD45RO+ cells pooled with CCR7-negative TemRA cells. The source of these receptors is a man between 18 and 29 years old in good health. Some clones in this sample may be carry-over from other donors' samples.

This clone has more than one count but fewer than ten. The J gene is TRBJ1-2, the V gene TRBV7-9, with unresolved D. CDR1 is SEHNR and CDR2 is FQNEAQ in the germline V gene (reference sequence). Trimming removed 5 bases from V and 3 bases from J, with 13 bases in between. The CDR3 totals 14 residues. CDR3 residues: CASSEPRAHYGYTF. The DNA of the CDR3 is TGTGCCAGCAGCGAACCACGGGCGCACTATGGCTACACCTTC.

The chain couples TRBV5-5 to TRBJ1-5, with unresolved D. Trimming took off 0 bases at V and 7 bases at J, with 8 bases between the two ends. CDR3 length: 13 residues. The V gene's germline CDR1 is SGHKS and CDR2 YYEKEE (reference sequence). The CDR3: CASSLGSGQPQHF. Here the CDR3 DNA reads TGTGCCAGCAGCTTGGGATCCGGGCAGCCCCAGCATTTT.

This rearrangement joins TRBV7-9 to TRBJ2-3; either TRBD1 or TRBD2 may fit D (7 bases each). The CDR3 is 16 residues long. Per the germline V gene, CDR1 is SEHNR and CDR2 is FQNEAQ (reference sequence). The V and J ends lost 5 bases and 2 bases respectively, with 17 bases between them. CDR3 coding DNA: TGTGCCAGCAGCAAGGGGGCTAGCGGATACACAGATACGCAGTATTTT. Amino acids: CASSKGASGYTDTQYF.